This is a list of T cell receptor beta chains from one sample in a study of T cell responses to AZD1222 COVID-19 vaccine. The protocol was immunoSEQ multiplex PCR, while the TCRdb copy is restricted to in-frame clones and leaves out a portion. Of 80,000 or so clones listed, nearly 85% are singletons. The sample in question was peripheral blood, obtained on day 0 of AZD1222 vaccination. These receptors were collected from an adult in good health. Each CDR3 is given with its conserved first and last residue. The order of the fields is CDR3 protein, CDR3 DNA, V gene, clone size, J gene, D gene. A D gene is named only where the DNA matches it firmly. Size is omitted from some rows. Given values are once, few, many or a class for expanded clones.

CAISEGLAGGTARDFEQYF | TGTGCCATCAGTGAGGGACTAGCGGGGGGGACAGCTAGGGATTTTGAGCAGTACTTC | TRBV10-3 | . | TRBJ2-7 | TRBD2
CASSRGLAGGDTQYF | TGTGCCAGCAGTCGCGGACTAGCGGGGGGAGATACGCAGTATTTT | TRBV6-5 | . | TRBJ2-3 | TRBD2
CASSVGAVTGELFF | TGTGCCAGCAGCGTAGGAGCGGTCACCGGGGAGCTGTTTTTT | TRBV9 | . | TRBJ2-2 | .
CASSEGQGNQPQHF | TGTGCCAGCAGTGAAGGTCAGGGGAATCAGCCCCAGCATTTT | TRBV6-1 | . | TRBJ1-5 | .
CASSMQRGGELGQFF | TGTGCCAGCAGTATGCAGCGGGGGGGCGAGTTGGGGCAGTTCTTC | TRBV7-6 | . | TRBJ2-1 | TRBD2
CASSLAGTGGNYGYTF | TGTGCCAGCAGCTTAGCCGGGACAGGGGGTAACTATGGCTACACCTTC | TRBV13 | once | TRBJ1-2 | TRBD1
CASSYSMNQPQHF | TGTGCCAGCAGTTACTCTATGAATCAGCCCCAGCATTTT | TRBV6-6 | few | TRBJ1-5 | .
CASSRGRYTDTQYF | TGTGCCAGTAGCAGAGGGCGCTACACAGATACGCAGTATTTT | TRBV19 | . | TRBJ2-3 | .
CASSQEKGGGPLF | TGCGCCAGCAGCCAAGAAAAAGGGGGAGGGCCGCTCTTC | TRBV4-3 | once | TRBJ2-1 | .
CASSIGRQGAAQPQHF | TGTGCCAGTAGTATAGGTCGCCAGGGGGCCGCTCAGCCCCAGCATTTT | TRBV19 | . | TRBJ1-5 | TRBD1
CASSRYEQYF | TGTGCCAGCAGCCGATACGAGCAGTACTTC | TRBV3-1/TRBV3-2 | . | TRBJ2-7 | .
CASKRDRGTDTQYF | TGCGCCAGCAAACGGGACAGGGGCACAGATACGCAGTATTTT | TRBV5-1 | once | TRBJ2-3 | TRBD1
CASSLEFITGELFF | TGTGCCAGCAGCCTCGAATTCATCACCGGGGAGCTGTTTTTT | TRBV2 | . | TRBJ2-2 | .
CASSLGVGEAFF | TGTGCCAGCAGCTTGGGTGTCGGTGAAGCTTTCTTT | TRBV5-6 | once | TRBJ1-1 | .
CASNEGGAHRYGYTF | TGTGCCAGCAATGAAGGGGGGGCTCATCGCTATGGCTACACCTTC | TRBV6-1 | . | TRBJ1-2 | .
CASSFGGRAADTQYF | TGTGCCAGCAGCTTTGGCGGAAGGGCGGCAGATACGCAGTATTTT | TRBV13 | . | TRBJ2-3 | .
CASVRGDYNEQFF | TGTGCCAGCGTGCGGGGGGATTACAATGAGCAGTTCTTC | TRBV6-6 | . | TRBJ2-1 | TRBD2
CASTGRSYGYTF | TGTGCCAGCACGGGCAGGAGCTATGGCTACACCTTC | TRBV2 | . | TRBJ1-2 | .
CASILSGGGYNSPLHF | TGTGCCAGCATCCTTTCAGGGGGCGGCTATAATTCACCCCTCCACTTT | TRBV2 | . | TRBJ1-6 | TRBD1
CASSTTHGPGNTIYF | TGTGCCAGTAGTACGACCCATGGCCCTGGAAACACCATATATTTT | TRBV19 | . | TRBJ1-3 | .